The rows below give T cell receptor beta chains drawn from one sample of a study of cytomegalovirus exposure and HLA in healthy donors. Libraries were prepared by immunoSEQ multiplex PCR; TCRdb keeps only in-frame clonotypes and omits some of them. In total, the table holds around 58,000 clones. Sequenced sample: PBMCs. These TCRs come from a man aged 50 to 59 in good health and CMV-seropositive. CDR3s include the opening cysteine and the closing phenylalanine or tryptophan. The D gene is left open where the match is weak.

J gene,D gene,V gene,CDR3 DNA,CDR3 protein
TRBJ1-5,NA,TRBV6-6,TGTGCCAGCAGTAGGGGTTTAGGCAATCAGCCCCAGCATTTT,CASSRGLGNQPQHF
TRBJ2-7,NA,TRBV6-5,TGTGCCAGCAGTACCCATCGGGGTACCTACGAGCAGTACTTC,CASSTHRGTYEQYF
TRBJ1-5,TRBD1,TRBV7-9,TGTGCCAGCAGCTTAGCGGGACAGGTCCCAGGCAATCAGCCCCAGCATTTT,CASSLAGQVPGNQPQHF
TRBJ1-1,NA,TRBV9,TGTGCCAGCAGCGCGGCAGGGGCCACTGAAGCTTTCTTT,CASSAAGATEAFF
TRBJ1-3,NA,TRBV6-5,TGTGCCAGCAGTTACTCGGTAGACTCTGGAAACACCATATATTTT,CASSYSVDSGNTIYF
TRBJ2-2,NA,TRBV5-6,TGTGCCAGCAGCCCGGTTCTGTTGTCCGGGGAGCTGTTTTTT,CASSPVLLSGELFF
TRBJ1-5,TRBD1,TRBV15,TGTGCCACCAGCAATCAGGACAGGGTGAGCAATCAGCCCCAGCATTTT,CATSNQDRVSNQPQHF
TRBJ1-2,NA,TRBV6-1,TGTGCCAGCAGTACGTCAGGAGGCTATGGCTACACCTTC,CASSTSGGYGYTF
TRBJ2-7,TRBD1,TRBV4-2,TGTGCCAGCAGCCAAGGAAGGACAGGAAGCTCCTACGAGCAGTACTTC,CASSQGRTGSSYEQYF
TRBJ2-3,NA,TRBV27,TGTGCCAGCAGTCCAACGCATTCCGGGACACCAGATACGCAGTATTTT,CASSPTHSGTPDTQYF
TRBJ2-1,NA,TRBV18,TGTGCCAGCTCACCACCGGGGGGGCATGAGCAGTTCTTC,CASSPPGGHEQFF
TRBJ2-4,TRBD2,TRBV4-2,TGTGCCAGCAGCCAAGAAGCCCTAGCGGGAGCCTTAGCCAAAAACATTCAGTACTTC,CASSQEALAGALAKNIQYF
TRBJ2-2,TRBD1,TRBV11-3,TGTGCCAGCAGCTTGGGGACAGGGGGGACCGGGGAGCTGTTTTTT,CASSLGTGGTGELFF
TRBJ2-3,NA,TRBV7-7,TGTGCTAGCAGCTTAACCAGCATCAGCGCAGATACGCAGTATTTT,CASSLTSISADTQYF
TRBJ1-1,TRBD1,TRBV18,TGTGCCAGCACCCCGGGACAGTACACTGAAGCTTTCTTT,CASTPGQYTEAFF
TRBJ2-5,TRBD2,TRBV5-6,TGTGCCAGCAGCTTGCTAGCGGGAGGGGTGGAGACCCAGTACTTC,CASSLLAGGVETQYF
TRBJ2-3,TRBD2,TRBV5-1,TGCGCCAGCAGCGCCGGGGGGTATACGCAGTATTTT,CASSAGGYTQYF
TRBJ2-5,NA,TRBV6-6,TGTGCCAGCAGTTACTCGAGGGGGGAGACCCAGTACTTC,CASSYSRGETQYF
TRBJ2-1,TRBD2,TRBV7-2,TGTGCCAGCAGGCCCCTTCTAGCGGGAGGGAGGGACAATGAGCAGTTCTTC,CASRPLLAGGRDNEQFF
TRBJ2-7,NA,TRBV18,TGTGCCAGCTCACCTCCTCCGGGATACGAGCAGTACTTC,CASSPPPGYEQYF
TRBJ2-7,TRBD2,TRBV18,TGTGCCAGCTCACAGAGCGGGGGGGGCTCCTACGAGCAGTACTTC,CASSQSGGGSYEQYF
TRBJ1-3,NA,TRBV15,TGTGCCACCAGCAGATTACACAGGGTGACTGGAAACACCATATATTTT,CATSRLHRVTGNTIYF
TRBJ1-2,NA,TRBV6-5,TGTGCCAGCAGCTACGAGGGTCCTAACTATGGCTACACCTTC,CASSYEGPNYGYTF
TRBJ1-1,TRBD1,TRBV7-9,TGTGCCAGCAGCTCGTCATACAGGGGGTGGAACACTGAAGCTTTCTTT,CASSSSYRGWNTEAFF
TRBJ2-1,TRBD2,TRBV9,TGTGCCAGCAGCGTAGGGCCTAGCGGGACGGCCAATGAGCAGTTCTTC,CASSVGPSGTANEQFF
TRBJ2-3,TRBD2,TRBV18,TGTGCCAGCTCACCACTTCTAGCGGGGGGCTTAAGCACAGATACGCAGTATTTT,CASSPLLAGGLSTDTQYF